Shown below are 32 T cell receptor beta chains from a single sample sequenced in a study of metastatic and nonmetastatic thyroid tumors. TCRdb reanalyzed the PCR reads via MiXCR. The table shows around 35,000 clones, with about 17% occurring only once. There were no patients who had received any treatment before thyroid surgery. The sample comprised blood. The receptors were gathered from a female donor with papillary thyroid cancer or a benign thyroid nodule (not recorded which). Some clones in this sample may be carry-over from other donors' samples.

This clone was counted ten times or more. This chain joins TRBV12-3 or TRBV12-4 and TRBJ2-2; D unresolved. CDR3 length: 15 residues. Between the trimmed V and J ends, which lost 5 bases and 3 bases, there was a span of 13 bases. The CDR3 nucleotides are TGTGCCAGCAGTCCCGACCCGCTCTACACCGGGGAGCTGTTTTTT. Protein: CASSPDPLYTGELFF.

This clone occurred many times. This chain connects TRBV3-1 to TRBJ1-2; D not resolved. This CDR3 is built from 12 residues. With 0 bases removed from V and 8 bases from J, the gap between germline ends came to 7 bases. From germline, CDR1 is LGHDT and CDR2 YNNKEL (reference sequence). The CDR3 region has the DNA TGTGCCAGCAGCCAAGATGTGGGGGGCTACACCTTC. Its translation: CASSQDVGGYTF.

This clone was recorded many times. The chain employs TRBV20-1 and TRBJ2-5; D might be TRBD2 (6 bases). The germline V gene has CDR1 DFQATT and CDR2 SNEGSKA (reference sequence). V gave up 5 bases and J gave up 5 bases, with 18 bases separating them. CDR3 size: 14 residues. Here the CDR3 reads CSAQRGGGSETQYF. Written as DNA, the CDR3 is TGCAGTGCTCAACGAGGTGGAGGGTCGGAGACCCAGTACTTC.

This clone appeared many times. J is TRBJ1-6 and V is TRBV30; D gene uncertain. V was clipped by 0 bases and J by 15 bases, with 9 bases between them. Germline V gene sequence: CDR1 GTSNPN, CDR2 SVGIG (reference sequence). The CDR3 extends over 11 amino acids. The CDR3 nucleotides are TGTGCCTGGAGTGTATATAGGGACCTCCACTTT. It is translated as CAWSVYRDLHF.

This clone has more than one count but fewer than ten. The rearrangement uses TRBV27 and TRBJ2-7; no definite D call. Germline V gene sequence: CDR1 MNHEY, CDR2 SMNVEV (reference sequence). Trimming pared 4 bases from V and 0 bases from J, leaving 10 bases between. The CDR3 sequence is 14 residues long. This CDR3 reads CASSSVWYSYEQYF. As DNA, the CDR3 is TGTGCCAGCAGTTCTGTCTGGTACTCCTACGAGCAGTACTTC.

This clone was observed many times. The J gene is TRBJ2-7, the V gene TRBV30; D remains unclear. The CDR3 is 14 residues long. Between the trimmed V and J ends, which lost 0 bases and 2 bases, there was a span of 11 bases. CDR1 and CDR2 from the germline V gene are GTSNPN and SVGIG (reference sequence). CDR3 sequence reads: CAWSVRLEPYEQYF. The CDR3 nucleotides read TGTGCCTGGAGTGTACGGTTGGAACCCTACGAGCAGTACTTC.

This clone is medium-sized within its sample. The genes are TRBV20-1 and TRBJ2-7; a weak D match, TRBD2 (5 bases). Trimming removed 5 bases from V and 2 bases from J, with 19 bases in between. From germline, CDR1 is DFQATT and CDR2 SNEGSKA (reference sequence). There are 15 residues in the CDR3. The CDR3: CSAPQVEGQAYEQYF. The CDR3 DNA follows: TGCAGTGCTCCTCAGGTTGAGGGCCAAGCCTACGAGCAGTACTTC.

The CDR3 DNA follows: TGCGCCAGCAGTGTTAAGCGATCGGGAACCTGGGAGCTGTTTTTT. This translates into CASSVKRSGTWELFF. The rearrangement uses TRBV10-1 and TRBJ2-2, with a tentative D call TRBD2 (5 bases). The CDR3 has 15 residues. V was cut by 4 bases and J by 9 bases, with 18 bases left in between. Germline V lookup: CDR1 WNHNN, CDR2 SYGVQD (reference sequence).

This clone was counted ten times or more. The rearrangement links TRBV5-1 to TRBJ2-1; D is ambiguous. Germline CDR1 SGHRS, CDR2 YFSETQ. The ends were cut back, 4 bases at V and 6 bases at J, with 11 bases in the middle. The CDR3 is 13 residues long. Written as DNA, the CDR3 is TGCGCCAGCAGCGACCCACAGCCCAATGAGCAGTTCTTC. The encoded protein is CASSDPQPNEQFF.

This clone has only a few counts. Mismatch with germline at one junction end may stem from a read error. This sequence joins TRBV6-1 and TRBJ2-7; weak D call: TRBD2 (5 bases). Germline CDR1 and CDR2: MNHNS and SASEGT. The CDR3 contains 15 residues. This chain's CDR3 is CASSPVSGFSYDQYF. CDR3 coding DNA: TGTGCCAGCAGCCCGGTTTCGGGGTTCTCCTACGATCAGTACTTC.

This clone was seen more than once but under ten times. CDR3 nucleotide sequence: TGTGCCAGCAGATCCGCCGGGACAGGTCGCGGCGATCAGTACTTC. The encoded protein is CASRSAGTGRGDQYF. The rearrangement links TRBV27 to TRBJ2-7, with 8 bases matching TRBD1. Germline assignment: CDR1 MNHEY and CDR2 SMNVEV (reference sequence). This CDR3 is built from 15 residues. With V trimmed by 6 bases and J by 10 bases, 17 bases remained unmatched.

This clone was detected only a few times. This chain uses TRBV27 with TRBJ2-7; 7 bases agree with TRBD2. Germline V gives CDR1 MNHEY, CDR2 SMNVEV (reference sequence). The CDR3 has 15 residues. Trimming took 3 bases from V and 10 from J; bases not matched to a gene: 15. The CDR3: CASSFMGEGRWDQYF. The CDR3 nucleotides are TGTGCCAGCAGTTTCATGGGGGAGGGCCGTTGGGATCAGTACTTC.

This clone was seen at least ten times. The sample carries other DNA sequences with the same CDR3. The chain links TRBV29-1 to TRBJ2-5; TRBD2 might be the D (7 bases). Germline CDR1 and CDR2: SQVTM and ANQGSEA. CDR3 length equals 13 residues. V shed 7 bases and J shed 4 bases, with 16 bases lying between them. CDR3 bases: TGCAGCGCCAGGCGAGGGGGGGGAGAGACCCAGTACTTC. Protein: CSARRGGGETQYF.

This clone occurred a few times. The sample has other DNA sequences that encode this CDR3 too. This chain joins TRBV19 and TRBJ1-6; D perhaps matches TRBD1 (5 bases). Germline V gene lookup returns CDR1 LNHDA and CDR2 SQIVND (reference sequence). The CDR3 length is 15 residues. Trimming removed 3 bases from V and 9 bases from J, with 15 bases in between. Here the CDR3 DNA reads TGTGCCAGTAGTATGACGTCTGGGACGCGTTCACCCCTCCACTTT. This gives the protein CASSMTSGTRSPLHF.

This clone was seen repeatedly, ten times or more. This may arise from a read error, as a much more abundant clone is one base away. This rearrangement joins TRBV2 to TRBJ2-3; D might be TRBD2 (6 bases). Germline CDR1 is SNHLY and CDR2 is FYNNEI. CDR3 length: 15 residues. The CDR3 sequence: CASSLLAADTDTRYF. Written as DNA, the CDR3 is TGTGCCAGCAGCCTACTAGCTGCCGACACAGATACGCGGTATTTT.

This clone was seen at least ten times. A read error may explain this, as a much larger clone is one base away. Different DNA sequences within this sample yield the same CDR3. The chain recombines TRBV20-1 with TRBJ2-6; 9 bases line up with TRBD1. The germline gives CDR1 DFQATT, CDR2 SNEGSKA (reference sequence). This CDR3 spans 20 amino acids. CDR3 protein: CSARALKNRGRRPGANVLTF. In DNA form, the CDR3 reads TGCAGTGCTAGAGCTCTCAAAAACAGGGGGCGACGACCTGGGGCCAACGTCCTGACCTTC.

Comment on this clone: A read error may be the cause here, since a much bigger clone is one base away. The chain recombines TRBV19 with TRBJ2-3, with D perhaps TRBD1 or TRBD2 (5 bases each). Germline V CDR1 and CDR2: LNHDA, SQIVND (reference sequence). The V gene lost 8 bases and the J gene lost 5 bases, with 32 bases spanning the gap. CDR3 length: 19 amino acids. The CDR3 protein is CASVGPARPTTGGQDTQYF. CDR3 sequence (DNA): TGTGCCAGTGTGGGACCGGCCCGACCCACTACGGGTGGCCAAGATACGCAGTATTTT.

This clone was counted between two and nine times. The chain uses TRBV6-6 and TRBJ2-7; D perhaps matches TRBD1 (6 bases). This CDR3 spans 11 amino acids. Germline CDR1 and CDR2: MNHNY and SVGAGI (reference sequence). Trimming stripped 10 bases from V and 6 bases from J, with 13 bases between. The CDR3 protein is CAIQGSFEQYF. CDR3 DNA: TGTGCCATCCAGGGGAGTTTCGAGCAGTACTTC.

This clone has ten or more counts. V usage is TRBV6-4 and J usage is TRBJ2-1; 9 nucleotides align to TRBD2. Looked up from germline, CDR1 is MRHNA and CDR2 is SNTAGT. Trimming at V came to 3 bases and at J to 5 bases, leaving 2 bases not matched to a gene. CDR3 length: 14 amino acids. CDR3: CASSELAGNNEQFF. The DNA of the CDR3 is TGTGCCAGCAGTGAACTAGCGGGCAACAATGAGCAGTTCTTC.

This clone was detected many times. The V gene is TRBV20-1, the J gene TRBJ2-1; 7 bases fit TRBD2. CDR3 size: 14 residues. The germline CDR1 and CDR2 sequences are DFQATT and SNEGSKA (reference sequence). The V gene end was trimmed by 1 base and the J gene end by 3 bases; junction bases not matched to a gene: 3. CDR3 sequence reads: CSARGLADYNEQFF. CDR3 DNA: TGCAGTGCTAGAGGGCTAGCGGACTACAATGAGCAGTTCTTC.

The V gene is TRBV28, the J gene TRBJ2-3; no clear D. The CDR3 contains 17 residues. Germline CDR1 MDHEN, CDR2 SYDVKM. V shed 6 bases and J shed 5 bases, with 24 bases lying between them. The CDR3 sequence: CASSPQRNGVGKDTQYF. CDR3 nucleotides: TGTGCCAGCAGCCCCCAACGGAATGGCGTCGGAAAAGATACGCAGTATTTT. Complete variable domain (other parts from reference TRBV28 and TRBJ2-3): DVKVTQSSRYLVKRTGEKVFLECVQDMDHENMFWYRQDPGLGLRLIYFSYDVKMKEKGDIPEGYSVSREKKERFSLILESASTNQTSMYLCASSPQRNGVGKDTQYFGPGTRLTVL.

Regarding this clone: One junction end does not reproduce the germline sequence, and a read error may be involved. V gene TRBV18 combines with J gene TRBJ2-3, with 9 bases fitting TRBD1. Germline loops: CDR1 KGHSH, CDR2 LQKENI. The CDR3 extends over 19 amino acids. CDR3 in amino acids: CARSPVGTGRQLSTDTHYF. The CDR3, as DNA: TGTGCCAGGTCACCAGTGGGGACAGGGCGCCAGTTAAGCACAGATACGCATTATTTT. Complete variable domain (other parts from reference TRBV18 and TRBJ2-3): NAGVMQNPRHLVRRRGQEARLRCSPMKGHSHVYWYRQLPEEGLKFMVYLQKENIIDESGMPKERFSAEFPKEGPSILRIQQVVRGDSAAYFCARSPVGTGRQLSTDTHYFGPGTRLTVL.

This clone was detected many times. V and J are TRBV12-3 or TRBV12-4 and TRBJ2-2; no reliable D call. V gave up 2 bases and J gave up 5 bases, with 6 bases separating them. This CDR3 has 13 residues. The CDR3 sequence is CASSLMGTGELFF. DNA for the CDR3: TGTGCCAGCAGTTTAATGGGGACCGGGGAGCTGTTTTTT.

A note on this clone: This sequence may be a read error, since a much larger clone differs from it by one base. V gene TRBV19 combines with J gene TRBJ2-1, with a possible D match to TRBD1 (7 bases). Germline values: CDR1 LNHDA, CDR2 SQIVND (reference sequence). V lost 6 bases to trimming and J lost 5 bases, with 11 bases between them. The CDR3 is 13 amino acids. This CDR3 is CASRGRGDNEQFF. The CDR3 region has the DNA TGTGCCAGTAGAGGCAGGGGGGACAATGAGCAGTTCTTC. The whole variable domain, remainder taken from reference TRBV19 and TRBJ2-1, is DGGITQSPKYLFRKEGQNVTLSCEQNLNHDAMYWYRQDPGQGLRLIYYSQIVNDFQKGDIAEGYSVSREKKESFPLTVTSAQKNPTAFYLCASRGRGDNEQFFGPGTRLTVL.

Remarks on this clone: The junction departs from germline at one end; a sequencing error may be responsible. The chain links TRBV9 to TRBJ2-3; 10 bases map to TRBD2. The germline gives CDR1 SGDLS, CDR2 YYNGEE. CDR3 size: 15 residues. CDR3 bases: TGTGCCAACAGCCCCGAGGGGACTAGCGCCTATACGCAGTATTTC. It is translated as CANSPEGTSAYTQYF.

CDR3 DNA sequence: TGCGCCAGCAGCTTGGGACCAGCGAATGAGCAGTTCTTC. This translates into CASSLGPANEQFF. This rearrangement joins TRBV5-1 to TRBJ2-1; D remains ambiguous. Per the germline V gene, CDR1 is SGHRS and CDR2 is YFSETQ. This CDR3 spans 13 amino acids. Trimming shortened V by 0 bases and J by 7 bases, and 8 bases separated the two germline ends.

This clone was counted ten times or more. V usage is TRBV19 and J usage is TRBJ2-7; D is possibly TRBD1 (5 bases). The V gene lost 4 bases and the J gene lost 3 bases, with 7 bases spanning the gap. The V gene's germline CDR1 is LNHDA and CDR2 SQIVND (reference sequence). The CDR3 has 12 residues. CDR3 region: CASSRGFYEQYF. The DNA for the CDR3 is TGTGCCAGTAGTAGGGGCTTCTACGAGCAGTACTTC.

This clone occurred many times. A clone one base away is much larger, so this may be a read error. This sequence joins TRBV10-1 and TRBJ2-1; no clear D gene. The germline V gene encodes CDR1 WNHNN and CDR2 SYGVQD (reference sequence). This CDR3 is 13 amino acids long. The CDR3 spells CVSSADPWDEQFF. The DNA of the CDR3 is TGCGTCAGCAGTGCGGACCCATGGGATGAGCAGTTCTTC.

This clone was seen many times. The chain combines TRBV20-1 with TRBJ1-5, with unresolved D. CDR3 size: 12 residues. Germline CDR1 DFQATT, CDR2 SNEGSKA (reference sequence). V was clipped by 5 bases and J by 0 bases, with 5 bases between them. The CDR3, as DNA: TGCAGTGCTTCGTATAGCAATCAGCCCCAGCATTTT. Its translation: CSASYSNQPQHF.

Ten or more counts support this clone. The gene calls are TRBV20-1 and TRBJ2-5; 7 nucleotides match TRBD1. The CDR3 runs 12 residues. Germline V lookup: CDR1 DFQATT, CDR2 SNEGSKA (reference sequence). In DNA form, the CDR3 reads TGCACCAACGACAGGGCGGCGAAGACCCAGTACTTC. As protein: CTNDRAAKTQYF.

This clone was picked up many times. The rearrangement uses TRBV20-1 and TRBJ2-1, with a possible D match to TRBD2 (6 bases). V was cut by 5 bases and J by 5 bases, with 19 bases left in between. This CDR3 spans 15 amino acids. The V gene's germline CDR1 is DFQATT and CDR2 SNEGSKA (reference sequence). The DNA of the CDR3 is TGCAGTGCTTCCACCGGGACTCCAAGAAACAATGAGCAGTTCTTC. It is translated as CSASTGTPRNNEQFF.

This clone rates as medium-sized. The chain's CDR3 is CAIKDPDSHGELFF. The CDR3 coding sequence is TGTGCCATCAAGGATCCGGACTCACACGGGGAGCTGTTTTTT. The chain couples TRBV10-3 to TRBJ2-2; D might be TRBD2 (5 bases). The germline V and J ends were trimmed by 7 bases and 7 bases, with 16 bases remaining between them. The V gene's germline CDR1 is ENHRY and CDR2 SYGVKD. The CDR3 runs 14 residues.